This record concerns one T cell receptor (beta chain) sequence. Its antigen is still unknown. As for treatment: roughly 18 received Ad26.COV2.S at low or high dose, single or two shots; a few received placebo; per-sample allocation not given. After the first vaccine or placebo injection, samples were drawn on day 63. V trimming: 3 bases; J trimming: 5 bases; junction bases outside the gene matches: 3. Germline V lookup: CDR1 MDHEN, CDR2 SYDVKM. The CDR3 is made up of 14 amino acids. Measured with immunoSEQ multiplex PCR; TCRdb has only the in-frame clones, and not every one. The sample consists of over 400,000 clones, roughly 88% of them appearing once. This sample was included in a study of Ad26.COV2.S vaccination and SARS-CoV-2 variants. About the research overall: Dosing was one shot or two shots 56 days apart. Overall study findings and caveats: Assessments of TCR breadth and depth may have underestimated the total T cell responses. The study found similar non-spike TCR breadth in vaccine and placebo recipients.

This TCR derives from a person aged 18-60 years who received the Ad26.COV2.S COVID-19 vaccine or a placebo. Here the sequenced sample was peripheral blood, taken in a trial of Ad26.COV2.S vaccine versus placebo. The V and J genes are TRBV28 and TRBJ2-1; 8 bases are a match to TRBD2. CDR3: CASSFPLADNEQFF. In nucleotides, the CDR3 is TGTGCCAGCAGTTTCCCACTAGCGGACAATGAGCAGTTCTTC.